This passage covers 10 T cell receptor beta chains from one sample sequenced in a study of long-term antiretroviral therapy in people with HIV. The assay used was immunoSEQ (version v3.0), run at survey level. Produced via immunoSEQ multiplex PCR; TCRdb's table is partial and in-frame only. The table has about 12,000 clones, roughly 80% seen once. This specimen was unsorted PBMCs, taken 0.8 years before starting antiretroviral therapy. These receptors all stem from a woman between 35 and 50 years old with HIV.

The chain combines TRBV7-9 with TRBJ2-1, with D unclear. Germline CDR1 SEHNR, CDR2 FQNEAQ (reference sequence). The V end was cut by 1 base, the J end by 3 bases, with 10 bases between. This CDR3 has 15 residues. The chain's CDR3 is CASSLGQHGYNEQFF. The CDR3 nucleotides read TGTGCCAGCAGCTTAGGCCAGCACGGCTACAATGAGCAGTTCTTC.

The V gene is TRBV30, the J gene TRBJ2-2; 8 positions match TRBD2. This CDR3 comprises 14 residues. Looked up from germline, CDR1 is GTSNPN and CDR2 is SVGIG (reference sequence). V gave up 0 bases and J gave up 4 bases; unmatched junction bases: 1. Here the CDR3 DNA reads TGTGCCTGGAGTGTGCTAGCGGGCACCGGGGAGCTGTTTTTT. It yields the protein CAWSVLAGTGELFF.

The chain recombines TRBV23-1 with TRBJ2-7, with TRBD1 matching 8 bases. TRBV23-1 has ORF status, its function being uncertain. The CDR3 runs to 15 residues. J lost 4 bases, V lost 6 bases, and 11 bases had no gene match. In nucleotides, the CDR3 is TGCGCCAGCAGACGACCATGGGACAGGTCATACGAGCAGTACTTC. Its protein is CASRRPWDRSYEQYF.

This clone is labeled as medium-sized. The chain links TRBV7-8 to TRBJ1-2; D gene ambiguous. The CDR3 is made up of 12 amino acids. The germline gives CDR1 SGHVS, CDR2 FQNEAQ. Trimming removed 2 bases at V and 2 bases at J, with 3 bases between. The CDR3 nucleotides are TGTGCCAGCAGCTTAAAGAACTATGGCTACACCTTC. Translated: CASSLKNYGYTF.

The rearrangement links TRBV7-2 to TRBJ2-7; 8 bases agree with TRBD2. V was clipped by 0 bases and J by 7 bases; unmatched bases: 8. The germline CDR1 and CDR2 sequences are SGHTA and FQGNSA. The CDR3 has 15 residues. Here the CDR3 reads CASSLAQAGAGEQYF. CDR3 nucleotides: TGTGCCAGCAGCTTAGCGCAAGCGGGAGCGGGGGAGCAGTACTTC.

CDR3 in amino acids: CASSLGQGMNEQFF. In DNA, the CDR3 is TGCGCCAGCAGTCTCGGACAGGGTATGAATGAGCAGTTCTTC. The V gene is TRBV5-1, the J gene TRBJ2-1; 8 nucleotides align to TRBD1. The CDR3 runs to 14 residues. The V gene end was trimmed by 5 bases and the J gene end by 7 bases; junction bases not matched to a gene: 8. CDR1 is SGHRS and CDR2 is YFSETQ in the germline V gene.

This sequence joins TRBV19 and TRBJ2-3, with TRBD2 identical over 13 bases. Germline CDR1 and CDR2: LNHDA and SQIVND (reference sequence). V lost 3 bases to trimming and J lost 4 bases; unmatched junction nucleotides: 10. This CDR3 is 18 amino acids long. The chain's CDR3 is CASSMEGLTSGRPDTQYF. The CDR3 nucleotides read TGTGCCAGTAGTATGGAAGGATTGACTAGCGGGAGGCCAGATACGCAGTATTTT.

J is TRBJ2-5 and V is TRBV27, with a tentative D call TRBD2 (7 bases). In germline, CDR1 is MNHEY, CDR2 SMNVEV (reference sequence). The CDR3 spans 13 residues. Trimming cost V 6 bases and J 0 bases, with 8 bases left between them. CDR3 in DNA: TGTGCCAGCAGGGGGGGGCACCAAGAGACCCAGTACTTC. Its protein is CASRGGHQETQYF.

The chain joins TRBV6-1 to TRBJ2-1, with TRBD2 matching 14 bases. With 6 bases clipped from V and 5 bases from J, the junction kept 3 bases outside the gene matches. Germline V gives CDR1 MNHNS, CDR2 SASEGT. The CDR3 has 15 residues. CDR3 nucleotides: TGTGCCAGCAGAGAGACTAGCGGGAGGGACAATGAGCAGTTCTTC. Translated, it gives CASRETSGRDNEQFF.

The CDR3 DNA sequence: TGTGCCAGCAGCTTTGCGGAGTACCAAGAGACCCAGTACTTC. Protein sequence: CASSFAEYQETQYF. This sequence joins TRBV7-9 and TRBJ2-5; D is unclear. CDR1 SEHNR and CDR2 FQNEAQ come from the germline V gene (reference sequence). V dropped 3 bases and J dropped 0 bases, with 8 bases sitting between them. The CDR3 covers 14 residues.